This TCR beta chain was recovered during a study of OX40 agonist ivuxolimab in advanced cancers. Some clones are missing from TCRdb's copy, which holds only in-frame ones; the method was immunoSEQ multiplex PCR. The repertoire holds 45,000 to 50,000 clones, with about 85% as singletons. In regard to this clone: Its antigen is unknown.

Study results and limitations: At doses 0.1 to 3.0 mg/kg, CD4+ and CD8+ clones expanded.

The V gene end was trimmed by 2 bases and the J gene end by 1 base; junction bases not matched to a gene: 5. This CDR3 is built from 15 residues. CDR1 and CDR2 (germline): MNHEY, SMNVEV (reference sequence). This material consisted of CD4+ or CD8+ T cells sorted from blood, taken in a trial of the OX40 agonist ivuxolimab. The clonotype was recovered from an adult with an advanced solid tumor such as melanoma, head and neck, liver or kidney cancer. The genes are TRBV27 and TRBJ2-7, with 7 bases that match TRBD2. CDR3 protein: CASSLSGAGSYEQYF. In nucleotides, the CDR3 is TGTGCCAGCAGTTTAAGCGGGGCTGGGTCCTACGAGCAGTACTTC.